The rows below give T cell receptor beta chains drawn from one sample of a study of OX40 agonist ivuxolimab in advanced cancers. Profiling relied on immunoSEQ multiplex PCR, and the TCRdb table lists in-frame clones only, not all of them. The repertoire holds roughly 89,000 clones, with just over 90% as singletons. This material consisted of CD4+ or CD8+ T cells sorted from blood, taken in a trial of the OX40 agonist ivuxolimab. These receptor sequences come from an adult with an advanced solid tumor such as melanoma, head and neck, liver or kidney cancer. Each CDR3 is given with its conserved first and last residue. The D gene is left open where the match is weak.

TRBV2,TRBD2,TRBJ2-1,CASRIGLAGGMGEQFF
TRBV11-1,TRBD1,TRBJ2-7,CASSFAAGQVSYEQYF
TRBV7-2,-,TRBJ1-1,CASSSSGYTEAFF
TRBV7-9,-,TRBJ2-2,CASRPPRMGTGELFF
TRBV10-3,-,TRBJ2-7,CAITYSPGDEQYF
TRBV5-8,TRBD1,TRBJ1-1,CASSRPRQGGWREAFF
TRBV5-1,-,TRBJ2-6,CASSLDGGSGANVLTF
TRBV19,TRBD2,TRBJ2-3,CASSTLAGEDTQYF
TRBV19,TRBD2,TRBJ2-3,CASSSGRASTDTQYF
TRBV2,-,TRBJ1-2,CATSEQKDNYGYTF
TRBV19,-,TRBJ2-2,CASSIAPSTGELFF
TRBV18,-,TRBJ1-5,CASSPGTSTQPQHF
TRBV6-6,-,TRBJ2-2,CASSYSNRGLTGELFF
TRBV5-5,-,TRBJ1-1,CASSLNPRVNTEAFF
TRBV19,-,TRBJ2-3,CASSPKGPSTDTQYF
TRBV21-1,-,TRBJ1-3,CPPEGPEGNTIYF
TRBV30,TRBD2,TRBJ2-1,CAWRPTSGYNEQFF
TRBV29-1,-,TRBJ2-1,CSVDNEQFF
TRBV27,TRBD2,TRBJ2-4,CASSPGIPGGGRYIAKNIQYF
TRBV11-1,TRBD2,TRBJ2-5,CASTLTSGGEAQYF
TRBV20-1,-,TRBJ1-2,CSASGSYGYTF
TRBV19,TRBD2,TRBJ2-3,CASSISASGRGTDTQYF
TRBV4-2,-,TRBJ2-5,CASSQDRVETQYF
TRBV5-4,TRBD1,TRBJ2-7,CASSSRDRGRGEQYF
TRBV2,TRBD1,TRBJ2-7,CASSVGQGTYEQYF
TRBV21-1,-,TRBJ2-7,CASSKALSGQLTYEQYF
TRBV28,TRBD1,TRBJ2-1,CASSFGTGRYNEQFF
TRBV7-2,-,TRBJ2-2,CASSLNFGDGELFF